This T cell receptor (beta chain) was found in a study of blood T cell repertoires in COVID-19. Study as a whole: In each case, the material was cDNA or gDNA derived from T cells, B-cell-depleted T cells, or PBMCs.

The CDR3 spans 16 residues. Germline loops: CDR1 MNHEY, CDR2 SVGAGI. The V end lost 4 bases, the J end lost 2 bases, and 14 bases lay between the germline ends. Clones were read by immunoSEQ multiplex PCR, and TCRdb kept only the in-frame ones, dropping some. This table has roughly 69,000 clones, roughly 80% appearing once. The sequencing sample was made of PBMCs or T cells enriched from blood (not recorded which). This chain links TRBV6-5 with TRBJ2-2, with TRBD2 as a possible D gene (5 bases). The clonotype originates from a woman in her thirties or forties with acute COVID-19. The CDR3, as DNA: TGTGCCAGCAGTTTTGGGGTAGCGATAAACACCGGGGAGCTGTTTTTT. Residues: CASSFGVAINTGELFF.